The 20 T cell receptor beta chains presented below share a single source sample, sequenced in a study of vaccination and CD4 T cells after COVID-19. Treatment defined: roughly 10-day PBMC culture with coronavirus spike peptide pools or control peptides (ViraFEST assay). An Oncomine TCR Beta short-read assay was used to sequence the DNA from cultured CD4+ T cells. One entry per CDR3 protein results from TCRdb running MiXCR on the PCR reads. Among approximately 16,000 distinct CDR3 sequences listed, approximately 54% were seen once. These receptors have no known antigen. Sequencing input: CD4+ T cells from blood, cultured in vitro. Receptors originate from a human donor who had recovered from COVID-19.

The chain is built from TRBV10-3 and TRBJ2-6, with unresolved D. The germline gives CDR1 ENHRY, CDR2 SYGVKD. V was clipped by 2 bases and J by 0 bases, with 5 bases between them. This CDR3 is built from 15 residues. In DNA form, the CDR3 reads TGTGCCATCAGTGAGGGATCCTCTGGGGCCAACGTCCTGACTTTC. This codes for CAISEGSSGANVLTF.

This chain links TRBV12-3 or TRBV12-4 with TRBJ2-7; 9 positions agree with TRBD1. The CDR3 spans 12 residues. Trimming removed 5 bases from V and 6 bases from J; junction bases left unmatched: 2. The CDR3 reads CASSTGGREQYF. In nucleotides, the CDR3 is TGTGCCAGCAGTACAGGGGGCCGCGAGCAGTACTTC.

The chain carries TRBV11-2 and TRBJ1-2; a weak D match, TRBD1 (6 bases). Deletions cut 3 bases from V and 6 bases from J, with 8 bases between. This CDR3 region has 12 residues. Germline values: CDR1 SGHAT, CDR2 FQNNGV. The chain's CDR3 is CASSFRGDGYTF. Written as DNA, the CDR3 is TGTGCCAGCAGCTTTAGGGGGGATGGCTACACCTTC.

The chain employs TRBV6-1 and TRBJ2-2; tentatively, D is TRBD2 (7 bases). Trimming removed 4 bases at V and 4 bases at J, with 13 bases between. CDR3 length: 15 amino acids. The V gene's germline CDR1 is MNHNS and CDR2 SASEGT. CDR3 bases: TGTGCCAGCAGTGGGACGGGGGGCTTCACCGGGGAGCTGTTTTTT. It encodes CASSGTGGFTGELFF.

Concerning this clonotype: With a much larger clone just one base away, this may be a read error. This rearrangement joins TRBV2 to TRBJ1-6, with D possibly matching TRBD1 (5 bases). This CDR3 has 14 amino acids. The germline V gene encodes CDR1 SNHLY and CDR2 FYNNEI. CDR3 in amino acids: CASRDTGGLQPPHF. CDR3 DNA: TGTGCCAGCAGAGATACAGGAGGACTGCAACCCCCCCACTTT.

This clonotype is large within its sample. The genes are TRBV20-1 and TRBJ1-6, with D unclear. Deletions cut 5 bases from V and 8 bases from J, with 13 bases between. Germline values: CDR1 DFQATT, CDR2 SNEGSKA (reference sequence). There are 13 residues in the CDR3. Written as DNA, the CDR3 is TGCAGTGCTTTTAGGCCCGGTGATTCACCCCTCCACTTT. Its protein is CSAFRPGDSPLHF.

The chain carries TRBV18 and TRBJ2-5; D is ambiguous. Germline loops: CDR1 KGHSH, CDR2 LQKENI. With 3 bases removed from V and 0 bases from J, the gap between germline ends came to 8 bases. The CDR3 length is 14 residues. As DNA, the CDR3 is TGTGCCAGCTCACCCCCTGAGTACCAAGAGACCCAGTACTTC. It codes for CASSPPEYQETQYF.

About this clonotype itself: The junction shows a germline mismatch at one end, possibly a read error. This CDR3 is CASSVDGRGRPNEQFF. CDR3 nucleotide sequence: TGTGCCAGTAGTGTAGACGGACGGGGGAGGCCCAATGAGCAGTTCTTC. The chain couples TRBV19 to TRBJ2-1, with a possible D match to TRBD2 (6 bases). The germline V gene has CDR1 LNHDA and CDR2 SQIVND (reference sequence). The CDR3 covers 16 residues.

The chain employs TRBV12-5 and TRBJ2-3; TRBD2 matches at 10 bases. Per the germline V gene, CDR1 is LGHNT and CDR2 is FRNRAP. The CDR3 length is 14 residues. Trimming removed 1 base from V and 6 bases from J; junction bases left unmatched: 1. The CDR3 reads CASGLGTSGDTQYF. CDR3 bases: TGTGCTAGTGGTTTGGGGACTAGCGGCGATACGCAGTATTTT.

The J gene is TRBJ2-1, the V gene TRBV7-2; 10 bases fit TRBD2. Trimming removed 5 bases from V and 9 bases from J; junction bases left unmatched: 16. CDR1 and CDR2 from the germline V gene are SGHTA and FQGNSA. CDR3 length equals 17 residues. Here the CDR3 DNA reads TGTGCCAGCAGCCCCCCGGGACTAGCGCCAGGGGTTGGTGAGCAGTTCTTC. Translation gives CASSPPGLAPGVGEQFF. Filled out from reference TRBV7-2 and TRBJ2-1, the complete variable domain reads GAGVSQSPSNKVTEKGKDVELRCDPISGHTALYWYRQSLGQGLEFLIYFQGNSAPDKSGLPSDRFSAERTGGSVSTLTIQRTQQEDSAVYLCASSPPGLAPGVGEQFFGPGTRLTVL.

The chain is built from TRBV14 and TRBJ2-3, with D tentatively TRBD2 (6 bases). CDR1 is SGHDN and CDR2 is FVKESK in the germline V gene. The ends were cut back, 4 bases at V and 9 bases at J, with 20 bases in the middle. CDR3 length: 15 amino acids. The CDR3 region is CASSRGVAMALTQYF. The CDR3 DNA reads TGTGCCAGCAGCCGGGGGGTCGCCATGGCGTTGACGCAGTATTTT.

The chain joins TRBV15 to TRBJ2-7, with TRBD1 as a possible D gene (5 bases). The CDR3 length is 14 residues. The germline CDR1 and CDR2 sequences are LNHNV and YYDKDF (reference sequence). V dropped 2 bases and J dropped 2 bases, with 10 bases sitting between them. The CDR3 loop is CATSRQQGTYEQYF. The CDR3 region has the DNA TGTGCCACCAGCAGACAGCAGGGAACCTACGAGCAGTACTTC.

This clonotype showed up just a few times. The J gene is TRBJ2-1, the V gene TRBV6-4; weak D call: TRBD2 (5 bases). The CDR3 is 15 residues long. Germline V gives CDR1 MRHNA, CDR2 SNTAGT. V shed 0 bases and J shed 6 bases, with 12 bases lying between them. Here the CDR3 DNA reads TGTGCCAGCAGTGACTCGAGGGTGAGCGTCAATGAGCAGTTCTTC. Residues: CASSDSRVSVNEQFF.

The table lists this clonotype with a few counts. The genes are TRBV5-1 and TRBJ1-6; 7 nucleotides align to TRBD1. The CDR3 has 14 amino acids. J gave up 7 bases and V 4 bases, and 5 bases lay outside the gene matches. The V gene's germline CDR1 is SGHRS and CDR2 YFSETQ. The CDR3 loop is CASSPGQKNSPLHF. DNA for the CDR3: TGCGCCAGCAGCCCGGGACAGAAGAATTCACCCCTCCACTTT.

The sample holds a few counts of this clonotype. CDR3 in amino acids: CSALDRVGENTQYF. In DNA, the CDR3 is TGCAGTGCTCTGGACAGGGTCGGCGAAAATACGCAGTATTTT. This chain links TRBV20-1 with TRBJ2-3; 8 bases agree with TRBD1. Germline V lookup: CDR1 DFQATT, CDR2 SNEGSKA (reference sequence). Trimming cost V 5 bases and J 7 bases; bases outside gene matches: 11. The CDR3 loop spans 14 amino acids.

The V and J genes are TRBV6-1 and TRBJ1-1; 7 bases map to TRBD1. Trimming took 6 bases from V and 4 from J; bases not matched to a gene: 8. Germline V gives CDR1 MNHNS, CDR2 SASEGT. This CDR3 is built from 14 residues. The CDR3, as DNA: TGTGCCAGCAGACTATACTGGGACAGCACTGAAGCTTTCTTT. Translation gives CASRLYWDSTEAFF.

This chain connects TRBV6-5 to TRBJ2-7; 10 bases are shared with TRBD2. Germline V gene lookup returns CDR1 MNHEY and CDR2 SVGAGI. V gave up 2 bases and J gave up 2 bases; unmatched junction bases: 3. The CDR3 loop spans 15 amino acids. CDR3 loop: CASSYQLAGTYEQYF. The CDR3 DNA follows: TGTGCCAGCAGTTACCAACTAGCGGGGACCTACGAGCAGTACTTC.

This chain links TRBV20-1 with TRBJ2-3; 9 bases are shared with TRBD1. Looked up from germline, CDR1 is DFQATT and CDR2 is SNEGSKA (reference sequence). This CDR3 has 15 amino acids. After removal of 6 bases from V and 2 bases from J, the junction contained 9 bases not matched to a gene. The CDR3 nucleotides are TGCAGTGCAGAAGGACAGGGGCGACCCACAGATACGCAGTATTTT. This encodes CSAEGQGRPTDTQYF.

The chain uses TRBV20-1 and TRBJ2-1; 11 bases align to TRBD2. The CDR3 covers 15 residues. Trimming removed 6 bases from V and 0 bases from J; junction bases left unmatched: 4. Germline values: CDR1 DFQATT, CDR2 SNEGSKA (reference sequence). The CDR3 loop is CSAMGLAASYNEQFF. CDR3 nucleotides: TGCAGTGCGATGGGACTAGCGGCCTCCTACAATGAGCAGTTCTTC.

V is TRBV6-1 and J is TRBJ2-1; TRBD2 matches 9 bases. From germline, CDR1 is MNHNS and CDR2 SASEGT. There are 15 residues in the CDR3. J gave up 2 bases and V 10 bases, and 9 bases lay outside the gene matches. The CDR3 sequence: CATLSGTSPYNEQFF. The DNA of the CDR3 is TGTGCCACCTTGTCCGGGACTAGCCCCTACAATGAGCAGTTCTTC.